Following are 2 T cell receptor beta chains from one sample sequenced in a study of cytomegalovirus exposure and HLA in healthy donors. Amplification used 60 Vbeta primers and 13 Jbeta primers. Sequenced by immunoSEQ multiplex PCR; TCRdb stores in-frame clones only, minus some. The sample holds about 60,000 clones. Source material: PBMCs. The receptors were sampled from a woman aged 18-29 years in good health and CMV-seronegative.

This chain links TRBV5-1 with TRBJ2-3, with a tentative D call TRBD2 (6 bases). The CDR3 is 16 amino acids. Trimming left V 0 bases short and J 2 bases short, with 13 bases between. Germline V CDR1 and CDR2: SGHRS, YFSETQ. CDR3 sequence (DNA): TGCGCCAGCAGCTTGGTGTCTAGCGCTCTCACAGATACGCAGTATTTT. Its translation is CASSLVSSALTDTQYF. The full variable domain, completed using reference TRBV5-1 and TRBJ2-3, is KAGVTQTPRYLIKTRGQQVTLSCSPISGHRSVSWYQQTPGQGLQFLFEYFSETQRNKGNFPGRFSGRQFSNSRSEMNVSTLELGDSALYLCASSLVSSALTDTQYFGPGTRLTVL.

The chain recombines TRBV18 with TRBJ2-5, with 7 bases matching TRBD1. The germline V gene encodes CDR1 KGHSH and CDR2 LQKENI. This CDR3 is built from 15 residues. After removal of 0 bases from V and 1 base from J, the junction contained 2 bases not matched to a gene. CDR3 DNA sequence: TGTGCCAGCTCACCACCTCGGACAGGCCAAGAGACCCAGTACTTC. Translated: CASSPPRTGQETQYF.